These T cell receptor beta chains were read from a single sample in a study of OX40 agonist ivuxolimab in advanced cancers. Produced via immunoSEQ multiplex PCR; TCRdb's table is partial and in-frame only. The table lists 35,000 to 40,000 clones, approximately 86% of them singletons. The sample consisted of CD4+ or CD8+ T cells sorted from blood, taken in a trial of the OX40 agonist ivuxolimab. The source of these receptors is an adult with an advanced solid tumor such as melanoma, head and neck, liver or kidney cancer. Each CDR3 is given with its conserved first and last residue. Fields, in order: V gene, CDR3 length, J gene, D gene, clone size, CDR3 protein, CDR3 DNA. A D gene is named only where the DNA matches it firmly. Clone size, where shown, is once, few, many, or a class for clones that have expanded.

TRBV5-1	16	TRBJ2-3	TRBD2	once	CASFPGTSGGKDTQYF	TGCGCCAGCTTCCCGGGGACTAGCGGGGGGAAAGATACGCAGTATTTT
TRBV6-4	18	TRBJ2-4	TRBD1	NA	CASSDLPRDSLAKNIQYF	TGTGCCAGCAGTGATCTCCCTCGGGACAGCCTAGCCAAAAACATTCAGTACTTC
TRBV6-5	15	TRBJ1-5	NA	once	CASRPQGFSILPQHF	TGTGCCAGCAGGCCACAAGGGTTTTCAATCCTGCCCCAGCATTTT
TRBV2	11	TRBJ1-1	NA	NA	CASAGDTEAFF	TGTGCCAGCGCAGGGGACACTGAAGCTTTCTTT
TRBV20-1	11	TRBJ2-1	NA	NA	CSARGGDEQFF	TGCAGTGCTAGAGGGGGGGATGAGCAGTTCTTC
TRBV11-1	13	TRBJ1-4	NA	NA	CASSVATNEKLFF	TGTGCCAGCAGCGTTGCAACTAATGAAAAACTGTTTTTT
TRBV7-8	16	TRBJ1-6	NA	NA	CASSLMSGRAGGPLHF	TGTGCCAGCAGCTTAATGTCGGGCAGGGCGGGAGGACCCCTCCACTTT
TRBV5-4	13	TRBJ1-2	TRBD1	NA	CASSLGTGPGYTF	TGTGCCAGCAGCTTAGGGACAGGGCCCGGCTACACCTTC
TRBV6-5	13	TRBJ1-1	NA	NA	CASRGAGNTEAFF	TGTGCCAGCAGAGGGGCGGGGAACACTGAAGCTTTCTTT
TRBV9	15	TRBJ1-2	NA	NA	CASSPLVTGPISYTF	TGTGCCAGCAGCCCTTTAGTGACCGGACCAATATCGTACACCTTC
TRBV6-6	15	TRBJ2-3	NA	NA	CASTDGATSTDTQYF	TGTGCCAGCACCGACGGGGCGACTAGCACAGATACGCAGTATTTT
TRBV6-1	13	TRBJ2-5	NA	NA	CASTPRWGQRQYF	TGTGCCAGCACCCCCCGGTGGGGACAAAGGCAGTACTTC
TRBV7-3	17	TRBJ2-1	TRBD2	NA	CASSSPGPAGGKNEQFF	TGTGCCAGCAGCTCCCCCGGGCCAGCGGGGGGAAAAAATGAGCAGTTCTTC
TRBV4-2	14	TRBJ1-2	NA	medium-sized	CASSPAGGRDGYTF	TGTGCCAGCAGCCCTGCAGGCGGGAGGGATGGCTACACCTTC
TRBV10-3	13	TRBJ1-4	NA	NA	CAISEQGGEKLFF	TGTGCCATCAGTGAACAGGGCGGTGAAAAACTGTTTTTT
TRBV9	13	TRBJ2-1	TRBD1	NA	CASSTPGQSRQFF	TGTGCCAGCAGTACTCCGGGACAGAGTCGGCAGTTCTTC
TRBV6-1	14	TRBJ1-4	NA	NA	CASVQGYGNEKLFF	TGTGCCAGCGTACAGGGCTACGGGAATGAAAAACTGTTTTTT
TRBV25-1	15	TRBJ1-4	TRBD1	NA	CASSAGTGSGEKLFF	TGTGCCAGCAGTGCGGGGACAGGGTCGGGTGAAAAACTGTTTTTT
TRBV25-1	16	TRBJ1-6	TRBD1	once	CASRIGTGSLASPLHF	TGTGCCAGCAGAATCGGGACAGGGAGTTTAGCTTCACCCCTCCACTTT
TRBV19	16	TRBJ2-6	NA	NA	CASSIATMGGANVLTF	TGTGCCAGTAGTATCGCGACCATGGGTGGGGCCAACGTCCTGACTTTC
TRBV30	13	TRBJ1-5	NA	NA	CAWSVRSNQPQHF	TGTGCCTGGAGTGTACGTAGCAATCAGCCCCAGCATTTT
TRBV25-1	14	TRBJ2-3	NA	NA	CASSEWGGTDTQYF	TGTGCCAGCAGTGAGTGGGGGGGCACAGATACGCAGTATTTT
TRBV5-4	15	TRBJ2-5	TRBD2	once	CASSPTSGSQETQYF	TGTGCCAGCAGCCCGACTAGCGGGAGCCAAGAGACCCAGTACTTC